The rows below give T cell receptor beta chains drawn from one sample of a study of blood T cell repertoires in COVID-19. The method was immunoSEQ multiplex PCR; TCRdb's version includes in-frame clones alone and lacks a portion of them. In the table there are around 420,000 clones, roughly 90% of which are singletons. Source material: PBMCs or T cells enriched from blood (not recorded which). All receptors derive from a woman in her 40s with acute COVID-19. CDR3s include the opening cysteine and the closing phenylalanine or tryptophan. The order of the fields is D gene, J gene, clone size, V gene, CDR3 DNA, CDR3 protein. The D gene is left open where the match is weak. A row's size may be missing; if present it is once, few, many or a size class.

NA TRBJ2-2 NA TRBV27 TGTGCCAGCAGTTTAGTGGGGCTTCGGACCGGGGAGCTGTTTTTT CASSLVGLRTGELFF
TRBD2 TRBJ2-1 NA TRBV24-1 TGTGCCACCAGTGACAGCACTAGCGGGGGGAGGTACAATGAGCAGTTCTTC CATSDSTSGGRYNEQFF
NA TRBJ2-7 few TRBV24-1 TGTGCCACCAGTGATTTGTTTCGGGGCGAGCAGTACTTC CATSDLFRGEQYF
NA TRBJ2-5 NA TRBV24-1 TGTGCCACCAGTGATTTTTCAGCTCTTAAGGGGGAGACCCAGTACTTC CATSDFSALKGETQYF
NA TRBJ1-2 once TRBV7-9 TGTGCCAGCAGCTTAGAAGCAGGGAGGGGCTACACCTTC CASSLEAGRGYTF
NA TRBJ2-3 few TRBV6-1 TGTGCCAGCAGTGAAATCGGGGGACTTGGGACAGATACGCAGTATTTT CASSEIGGLGTDTQYF
NA TRBJ2-2 NA TRBV4-2 TGTGCCAGCAGCCAAGAAGGGCGGGGGCCCTTCACCGGGGAGCTGTTTTTT CASSQEGRGPFTGELFF
NA TRBJ1-4 NA TRBV28 TGTGCCAGCAGTTTAGTAGGGGTCGGGGGTGAAAAACTGTTTTTT CASSLVGVGGEKLFF
NA TRBJ2-5 NA TRBV3-1/TRBV3-2 TGTGCCAGCAGCCAGGGATGGGAGGAGACCCAGTACTTC CASSQGWEETQYF
TRBD2 TRBJ2-3 NA TRBV6-2/TRBV6-3 TGTGCCAGCAGTTCCCGCGAAGCGGGGAGCACAGATACGCAGTATTTT CASSSREAGSTDTQYF
TRBD1 TRBJ2-7 NA TRBV4-1 TGCGCCAGCAGAAAACTCCTTCGGGGGACAGGGTCAAACGAGCAGTACTTC CASRKLLRGTGSNEQYF
TRBD1 TRBJ1-1 NA TRBV25-1 TGTGCCAGCAGTGATCCCGGGACAGCGAACACTGAAGCTTTCTTT CASSDPGTANTEAFF
NA TRBJ2-5 NA TRBV5-1 TGCGCCAGCAGCTTGGCGGGTGGGGAGACCCAGTACTTC CASSLAGGETQYF
TRBD1 TRBJ2-7 NA TRBV10-3 TGTGCCATCAGAGACGACCGGGACAGAACCTACGAGCAGTACTTC CAIRDDRDRTYEQYF
TRBD1 TRBJ2-7 NA TRBV3-1/TRBV3-2 TGTGCCAGCAGCCAAGAGGGACAGGGCCGCGAGCAGTACTTC CASSQEGQGREQYF
TRBD1 TRBJ2-3 NA TRBV30 TGTGCCTGGATGGGGGGACAGGGCTTAACAGATACGCAGTATTTT CAWMGGQGLTDTQYF
TRBD2 TRBJ2-5 NA TRBV11-2 TGTGCCAGCAGCTCCAGGACTAGCGGGGGGGCAGAGACCCAGTACTTC CASSSRTSGGAETQYF
NA TRBJ1-1 NA TRBV7-9 TGTGCCAGCAGCTCGGAGGGCACTGAAGCTTTCTTT CASSSEGTEAFF
NA TRBJ1-2 NA TRBV6-5 TGTGCCAGCAGGGCGGACGGGAGGAGGAAGGGCTACACCTTC CASRADGRRKGYTF
TRBD1 TRBJ1-1 NA TRBV5-1 TGCGCCAGCAGCAAAGGGGACAGGGCTGATGAAGCTTTCTTT CASSKGDRADEAFF
TRBD1 TRBJ2-2 NA TRBV9 TGTGCCAGCAGCTTTACAGGGGGCCTTAACACCGGGGAGCTGTTTTTT CASSFTGGLNTGELFF
TRBD2 TRBJ2-3 once TRBV7-9 TGTGCCAGCAGCTCCGAACTAGCGCAAGGAACAGATACGCAGTATTTT CASSSELAQGTDTQYF
TRBD1 TRBJ2-2 NA TRBV3-1/TRBV3-2 TGTGCCAGCAGCCAAGGGCGACAGGGGAACACCGGGGAGCTGTTTTTT CASSQGRQGNTGELFF